The clone carrying this TCR beta chain was detected only once. Its antigen is unidentified. The data were taken from a study of T cell repertoires in cytomegalovirus infection. Background on the study: Indications of both CMV infection and matching HLA type were provided by public TCR beta signatures. Notes on the study in general: Dominating the ex vivo response were TCR beta clonotypes that were CMV-specific and HLA-C-restricted. Totalled public TCR beta family frequency picked out people who carried CMV plus the relevant HLA.

TCRdb used MiXCR to reprocess the reads, holding one entry per CDR3 protein. The sample yields about 830,000 distinct CDR3 sequences, 30% to 35% seen once. Sequenced here: cultured CD8+ T cells from PBMCs, sampled from culture after CMV antigen stimulation. The TCR originated in a human donor in good health (CMV status not recorded). Some clones in this sample may be carry-over from other donors' samples.

CDR3 DNA sequence: TGTGCCAGCGGCGGGGGTTGGACCTTTGAAGCTTTCTTT. This encodes CASGGGWTFEAFF. The chain has TRBV6-8 and TRBJ1-1; maybe TRBD1 (5 bases). Trimming took 8 bases from V and 7 from J, leaving 17 bases between them. CDR1 and CDR2 (germline): MNHGY, SAAAGT. This CDR3 contains 13 residues.